The 17 T cell receptor beta chains below come from one sample, sequenced in a study of response to subunit inactivated influenza vaccine. TCRdb processed the RT-PCR reads anew with MiXCR; each CDR3 protein has one entry. The sample comprises a few hundred thousand distinct CDR3 sequences, 11% to 15% of which are singletons, and 8.5% to 14% rests with the top ten. Sample: PBMCs from blood, taken roughly 12 days after vaccination. These receptors all stem from a man in his fifties or sixties who received an inactivated influenza vaccine.

A few counts support this clonotype. The CDR3: CASSDSGHTYEQYF. As DNA, the CDR3 is TGTGCCAGCAGCGATTCGGGACATACCTACGAGCAGTACTTC. This chain connects TRBV3-1 to TRBJ2-7; D perhaps matches TRBD1 (6 bases). The V and J ends lost 5 bases and 2 bases respectively, with 13 bases between them. CDR3 length equals 14 residues. The V gene's germline CDR1 is LGHDT and CDR2 YNNKEL (reference sequence).

This clonotype was observed a few times. The chain combines TRBV4-3 with TRBJ2-7, with D possibly matching TRBD1 (5 bases). Trimming pared 3 bases from V and 4 bases from J, leaving 10 bases between. This CDR3 spans 13 amino acids. CDR1 and CDR2 (germline): LGHNA, YSLEER. CDR3 loop: CASSQRTGYEQYF. The DNA of the CDR3 is TGCGCCAGCAGCCAGCGTACAGGTTACGAGCAGTACTTC.

This chain connects TRBV20-1 to TRBJ2-1; a possible D gene is TRBD2 (5 bases). The length of the CDR3 is 16 residues. CDR1 is DFQATT and CDR2 is SNEGSKA in the germline V gene (reference sequence). V was cut by 8 bases and J by 4 bases, with 24 bases left in between. The CDR3: CSPYTGGSTLYNEQFF. In nucleotides, the CDR3 is TGCAGTCCCTATACGGGCGGGTCTACCCTTTACAATGAGCAGTTCTTC.

This clonotype was found a few times. The gene calls are TRBV25-1 and TRBJ2-2; D might be TRBD2 (5 bases). This CDR3 is 15 amino acids long. Germline V CDR1 and CDR2: MGHDK, SYGVNS. V was trimmed by 8 bases and J by 4 bases, leaving 17 bases between them. For the CDR3, the DNA is TGTGCCAGCCAGCTCGGGGTCGCGGGCACCGGGGAGCTGTTTTTT. Residues: CASQLGVAGTGELFF. Full variable domain (missing parts from reference TRBV25-1 and TRBJ2-2): EADIYQTPRYLVIGTGKKITLECSQTMGHDKMYWYQQDPGMELHLIHYSYGVNSTEKGDLSSESTVSRIRTEHFPLTLESARPSHTSQYLCASQLGVAGTGELFFGEGSRLTVL.

This clonotype has a count of ten or more. The J gene is TRBJ2-1, the V gene TRBV10-3, with D unclear. Germline V gene sequence: CDR1 ENHRY, CDR2 SYGVKD. With 4 bases removed from V and 5 bases from J, the gap between germline ends came to 6 bases. CDR3 length equals 12 residues. The CDR3 sequence: CAISGTDNEQFF. The DNA of the CDR3 is TGTGCCATCAGTGGGACGGACAATGAGCAGTTCTTC.

The sample holds a few counts of this clonotype. The chain is built from TRBV12-3 or TRBV12-4 and TRBJ2-3; 8 nucleotides line up with TRBD2. Losses at the gene ends were 8 bases for V and 1 base for J; bases not matched to a gene: 5. The CDR3 extends over 14 amino acids. Here the CDR3 reads CASATSGGTDTQYF. Here the CDR3 DNA reads TGTGCCAGCGCTACTAGCGGAGGCACAGATACGCAGTATTTT.

In the case of this clonotype: The junction shows a germline mismatch at one end, possibly a read error. The chain joins TRBV6-5 to TRBJ2-3, with 10 bases fitting TRBD2. This CDR3 region has 17 residues. The germline V gene encodes CDR1 MNHEY and CDR2 SVGAGI. The CDR3 protein is CDSSFLTLAGATDTQYF. CDR3 nucleotide sequence: TGTGACAGCAGTTTCCTCACTCTAGCGGGGGCCACAGATACGCAGTATTTT.

The rearrangement uses TRBV18 and TRBJ2-5; D is possibly TRBD1 (6 bases). The CDR3 loop spans 14 amino acids. Deletions cut 3 bases from V and 4 bases from J, with 12 bases between. Germline V lookup: CDR1 KGHSH, CDR2 LQKENI. The CDR3: CASSPQGRGETQYF. In nucleotides, the CDR3 is TGTGCCAGCTCACCGCAGGGGCGAGGAGAGACCCAGTACTTC.

This chain links TRBV15 with TRBJ2-7; D unresolved. This CDR3 is built from 12 residues. Germline V gene lookup returns CDR1 LNHNV and CDR2 YYDKDF (reference sequence). V was pared by 4 bases and J by 6 bases, with 10 bases between. The chain's CDR3 is CATSIARSEQYF. The CDR3 region has the DNA TGTGCCACCAGCATCGCCCGGAGCGAGCAGTACTTC.

This clonotype was observed a few times. The chain links TRBV12-3 or TRBV12-4 to TRBJ1-3; D unclear. The length of the CDR3 is 15 residues. V lost 4 bases to trimming and J lost 0 bases, with 10 bases between them. The CDR3 DNA sequence: TGTGCCAGCAGTTGGTCAGAGGGCTCTGGAAACACCATATATTTT. It specifies CASSWSEGSGNTIYF.

V and J are TRBV5-1 and TRBJ1-6, with 8 bases matching TRBD1. Germline loops: CDR1 SGHRS, CDR2 YFSETQ. V gave up 2 bases and J gave up 7 bases; unmatched junction bases: 5. The CDR3 sequence is 15 residues long. In DNA, the CDR3 is TGCGCCAGCAGCTTCGGGGGGACAGGAAATTCACCCCTCCACTTT. Translation gives CASSFGGTGNSPLHF.

The chain combines TRBV5-1 with TRBJ2-1; D unresolved. Trimming left V 6 bases short and J 4 bases short, with 17 bases between. CDR1 SGHRS and CDR2 YFSETQ come from the germline V gene. This CDR3 comprises 15 residues. The chain's CDR3 is CASTWTDDGYNEQFF. The CDR3 coding sequence is TGCGCCAGCACGTGGACGGACGACGGTTACAATGAGCAGTTCTTC.

V usage is TRBV4-2 and J usage is TRBJ2-1, with 8 positions matching TRBD2. The CDR3 is made up of 16 amino acids. Germline V gives CDR1 LGHNA, CDR2 YNFKEQ. The trim removed 3 bases at V and 6 bases at J, leaving 10 bases unmatched. DNA for the CDR3: TGTGCCAGCAGCCACCAGCGGGACCGGGGGGGCAATGAGCAGTTCTTC. Translated: CASSHQRDRGGNEQFF.

This clonotype has just a few counts. The chain joins TRBV6-1 to TRBJ2-2; the D is unclear. Trimming took off 2 bases at V and 6 bases at J, with 13 bases between the two ends. Germline CDR1 is MNHNS and CDR2 is SASEGT. CDR3 length: 15 residues. The CDR3 DNA is TGTGCCAGCAGTGAACTTCCTCTGGTGGCCGGGGAGCTGTTTTTT. Amino acids: CASSELPLVAGELFF.

This clonotype was detected a few times. The V call is TRBV9, the J call TRBJ2-1, with TRBD2 matching over 7 bases. With V trimmed by 3 bases and J by 0 bases, 6 bases remained unmatched. This CDR3 has 16 amino acids. Germline-derived CDR1 and CDR2 are SGDLS and YYNGEE. The CDR3 reads CASSAPLASSYNEQFF. The CDR3 nucleotides read TGTGCCAGCAGCGCCCCACTAGCGTCCTCCTACAATGAGCAGTTCTTC.

This clonotype has a handful of counts. The chain uses TRBV27 and TRBJ1-6; D is undetermined. The CDR3 runs to 14 residues. The germline V gene has CDR1 MNHEY and CDR2 SMNVEV (reference sequence). V was clipped by 6 bases and J by 1 base, with 7 bases between them. The CDR3 DNA follows: TGTGCCAGCAGAGGGAATTCCTATAATTCACCCCTCCACTTT. Translated, it gives CASRGNSYNSPLHF.

The chain has TRBV7-8 and TRBJ2-1; TRBD2 agrees at 13 bases. Germline CDR1 SGHVS, CDR2 FQNEAQ. Unmatched junction bases numbered 8, after V lost 5 bases and J lost 4 bases. CDR3 length: 17 residues. DNA of the CDR3: TGTGCCAGCAGCATGACTAGCGGGGGGCTTCCTTACAATGAGCAGTTCTTC. This encodes CASSMTSGGLPYNEQFF.